This T cell receptor (beta chain) was retrieved from a study of early T cells in non-severe SARS-CoV-2 infection. About the research overall: Sequencing of bulk RNA from unsorted whole blood was done, without chain pairing.

In TCRdb, the 5' RACE reads were re-called with MiXCR into one record per CDR3 protein. The sample consists of around 63,000 distinct CDR3 sequences, more than 5.5% of them appearing once. There are many counts of this clonotype. Specimen: whole blood, collected at baseline. The TCR was taken from an adult who was a healthcare worker with PCR-confirmed SARS-CoV-2 infection or an uninfected control (not recorded which).

CDR3 sequence (DNA): TGCAGTGCTCCTCTCGGGACTAGCCGTAGCACAGATACGCAGTATTTT. This gives the protein CSAPLGTSRSTDTQYF. The chain employs TRBV20-1 and TRBJ2-3; TRBD2 matches 9 bases. V lost 5 bases to trimming and J lost 0 bases; unmatched junction nucleotides: 9. CDR3 length: 16 amino acids. In germline, CDR1 is DFQATT, CDR2 SNEGSKA (reference sequence).